These 23 T cell receptor beta chains were all obtained from the same sample, sequenced in a study of neurological immune-mediated disorders. Regarding time point: longitudinal time-point 3. From the 5' RACE reads, TCRdb called clonotypes with MiXCR, one entry per CDR3 protein. The sample yields approximately 85,000 distinct CDR3 sequences, 3.5% to 4.5% seen once. Sequenced material: PBMCs. All receptors come from a woman between 55 and 75 years old with multiple sclerosis.

This clonotype was counted many times. This chain connects TRBV3-1 to TRBJ1-2, with 8 positions matching TRBD1. This CDR3 contains 12 residues. Germline loops: CDR1 LGHDT, CDR2 YNNKEL (reference sequence). V shed 6 bases, J shed 6 bases, and the junction held 3 bases outside the gene matches. Written as DNA, the CDR3 is TGTGCCAGCAGGACAGGGGCAAATGGCTACACCTTC. It codes for CASRTGANGYTF.

This clonotype was detected ten times or more. The gene calls are TRBV29-1 and TRBJ1-1; tentative D call: TRBD1 (5 bases). The V end lost 1 base, the J end lost 3 bases, and 6 bases lay between the germline ends. Germline V gene lookup returns CDR1 SQVTM and CDR2 ANQGSEA. The CDR3 sequence is 12 residues long. CDR3: CSVEVRDTEAFF. The CDR3 nucleotides are TGCAGCGTTGAAGTCAGGGACACTGAAGCTTTCTTT.

This clonotype was seen ten or more times. This chain uses TRBV7-2 with TRBJ2-5, with 8 bases lining up with TRBD1. This CDR3 has 17 amino acids. Germline-derived CDR1 and CDR2 are SGHTA and FQGNSA. V shed 2 bases and J 2 bases; nucleotides not matched to a gene: 10. The chain's CDR3 is CASSLPTGGVAQETQYF. The DNA of the CDR3 is TGTGCCAGCAGCTTACCAACAGGGGGAGTTGCTCAAGAGACCCAGTACTTC.

This clonotype was picked up many times. V and J are TRBV7-6 and TRBJ2-2; D remains ambiguous. Germline V gene sequence: CDR1 SGHVS, CDR2 FNYEAQ. Trimming stripped 5 bases from V and 9 bases from J, with 13 bases between. The CDR3 runs 13 residues. The CDR3 is CASSPPKARELFF. CDR3 DNA: TGTGCCAGCAGCCCCCCAAAAGCCCGGGAGCTGTTTTTT.

In this sample, this clonotype turned up many times. The CDR3 coding sequence is TGTGCCAGCAGTCCCAATGTCATGAACACTGAAGCTTTCTTT. Protein product: CASSPNVMNTEAFF. The chain is built from TRBV6-5 and TRBJ1-1; D not resolved. The CDR3 runs 14 residues. The V gene's germline CDR1 is MNHEY and CDR2 SVGAGI. Trimming removed 5 bases at V and 0 bases at J, with 10 bases between.

This clonotype was picked up many times. V is TRBV20-1 and J is TRBJ1-5; maybe TRBD1 (6 bases). Germline lookup yields CDR1 DFQATT and CDR2 SNEGSKA (reference sequence). Trimming left V 1 base short and J 0 bases short, with 10 bases between. There are 15 residues in the CDR3. CDR3 region: CSARAYRASNQPQHF. The CDR3 DNA sequence: TGCAGTGCTAGAGCCTACAGGGCTAGCAATCAGCCCCAGCATTTT.

This clonotype was seen at least ten times. V and J are TRBV6-2 or TRBV6-3 and TRBJ2-7; 7 bases line up with TRBD1. Trimming cost V 6 bases and J 6 bases; bases outside gene matches: 5. The germline V gene has CDR1 MNHEY and CDR2 SVGEGT. The CDR3 is made up of 12 amino acids. The CDR3 DNA follows: TGTGCCAGCAGCCCTGGGACAGCCGAGCAGTACTTC. Protein sequence: CASSPGTAEQYF.

As to this clonotype: A much larger clone lies one base from this, so it may be a read error. Given the absence of the conserved phenylalanine or tryptophan at the CDR3 end, a read error is likely. Because the CDR3's place on the DNA is in doubt, the DNA is left out and the CDR3 is given as listed by TCRdb. This chain connects TRBV14 to TRBJ2-3. Looked up from germline, CDR1 is SGHDN and CDR2 is FVKESK. The CDR3 has 10 residues if both end residues are counted. The CDR3 reads CAISQETTYS.

This clonotype has ten or more counts. The V gene is TRBV5-1, the J gene TRBJ2-7, with 8 nucleotides matching TRBD2. This CDR3 has 15 amino acids. Looked up from germline, CDR1 is SGHRS and CDR2 is YFSETQ. V lost 0 bases, J lost 2 bases, and 4 bases stayed unmatched. Written as DNA, the CDR3 is TGCGCCAGCAGCTTGGGTGGACTAGCCCCCTACGAGCAGTACTTC. It translates to CASSLGGLAPYEQYF.

In its sample, this clonotype was seen many times. V and J are TRBV6-1 and TRBJ1-5; the D is unclear. Germline V lookup: CDR1 MNHNS, CDR2 SASEGT. This CDR3 has 13 residues. V lost 1 base and J 10 bases, leaving 11 bases between the germline ends. The CDR3 DNA sequence: TGTGCCAGCAGTGAAGGGGGAGGATTTCCCCAGCATTTT. Translation: CASSEGGGFPQHF.

The chain employs TRBV11-2 and TRBJ1-1; tentative D call: TRBD1 (6 bases). The CDR3 is 16 residues long. From germline, CDR1 is SGHAT and CDR2 FQNNGV. V gave up 0 bases and J gave up 10 bases, with 21 bases separating them. CDR3 coding DNA: TGTGCCAGCAGCTTAGATCTGACGCGCGGGGGGCTGGGAGCTTTCTTT. It translates to CASSLDLTRGGLGAFF.

This clonotype was found many times. The CDR3 nucleotides are TGTGCCAGCAGCCGGGGTGGGGCGACAGAAAACACCTTC. Translating it yields CASSRGGATENTF. The chain employs TRBV3-1 and TRBJ1-2; D is perhaps TRBD1 (5 bases). The V gene's germline CDR1 is LGHDT and CDR2 YNNKEL (reference sequence). Trimming shortened V by 4 bases and J by 12 bases, and 18 bases separated the two germline ends. This CDR3 comprises 13 residues.

This clonotype was seen at least ten times. The V and J genes are TRBV5-1 and TRBJ2-2; no firm D call. Trimming took 2 bases from V and 1 from J, leaving 9 bases between them. Germline CDR1 and CDR2: SGHRS and YFSETQ. The CDR3 runs 15 residues. The CDR3 region is CASSFRPENTGELFF. CDR3 nucleotide sequence: TGCGCCAGCAGCTTCAGACCTGAGAACACCGGGGAGCTGTTTTTT. Full variable domain (remainder filled in from reference TRBV5-1 and TRBJ2-2): KAGVTQTPRYLIKTRGQQVTLSCSPISGHRSVSWYQQTPGQGLQFLFEYFSETQRNKGNFPGRFSGRQFSNSRSEMNVSTLELGDSALYLCASSFRPENTGELFFGEGSRLTVL.

This clonotype was detected ten times or more. The chain has TRBV6-5 and TRBJ2-5; tentative D call: TRBD2 (6 bases). CDR1 MNHEY and CDR2 SVGAGI come from the germline V gene. This CDR3 has 13 amino acids. Trimming removed 5 bases from V and 5 bases from J, with 12 bases in between. The CDR3 spells CASSGVGRETQYF. In DNA, the CDR3 is TGTGCCAGCAGTGGGGTTGGGAGGGAGACCCAGTACTTC.

This clonotype occurred many times. The gene calls are TRBV7-2 and TRBJ1-1, with TRBD1 as a possible D gene (6 bases). There are 14 residues in the CDR3. V was shortened by 2 bases and J by 5 bases, with 12 bases between the two germline ends. Germline loops: CDR1 SGHTA, CDR2 FQGNSA. The CDR3, as DNA: TGTGCCAGCAGCTTACAGGGGTTTGGAACTGAAGCTTTCTTT. Translated: CASSLQGFGTEAFF.

In its sample, this clonotype was seen many times. The rearrangement uses TRBV7-8 and TRBJ2-1, with unresolved D. Germline CDR1 is SGHVS and CDR2 is FQNEAQ. V gave up 4 bases and J gave up 0 bases, with 13 bases separating them. The CDR3 extends over 16 amino acids. Here the CDR3 reads CASSSRTVSSYNEQFF. The CDR3 nucleotides are TGTGCCAGCAGCTCCAGGACGGTGAGCTCCTACAATGAGCAGTTCTTC. Using reference TRBV7-8 and TRBJ2-1 for the parts outside the CDR3, the full variable domain is GAGVSQSPRYKVAKRGQDVALRCDPISGHVSLFWYQQALGQGPEFLTYFQNEAQLDKSGLPSDRFFAERPEGSVSTLKIQRTQQEDSAVYLCASSSRTVSSYNEQFFGPGTRLTVL.

This clonotype was detected many times. The chain couples TRBV5-1 to TRBJ2-3, with 8 bases identical to TRBD2. This CDR3 is built from 17 residues. The J segment lost 2 bases and the V segment lost 4 bases, leaving 12 bases of the junction unmatched. CDR1 and CDR2 (germline): SGHRS, YFSETQ. The CDR3: CASSPLGGRGATDTQYF. Written as DNA, the CDR3 is TGCGCCAGCAGCCCCCTTGGGGGGCGGGGGGCCACAGATACGCAGTATTTT.

This clonotype has at least ten counts. The V and J genes are TRBV2 and TRBJ2-1; 8 positions agree with TRBD1. The CDR3 has 12 amino acids. The J segment lost 10 bases and the V segment lost 6 bases, leaving 5 bases of the junction unmatched. CDR1 is SNHLY and CDR2 is FYNNEI in the germline V gene. The chain's CDR3 is CASRVTGVEQFF. DNA of the CDR3: TGTGCCAGCAGGGTGACAGGGGTGGAGCAGTTCTTC. The variable domain in full, with the rest retrieved from reference TRBV2 and TRBJ2-1, is EPEVTQTPSHQVTQMGQEVILRCVPISNHLYFYWYRQILGQKVEFLVSFYNNEISEKSEIFDDQFSVERPDGSNFTLKIRSTKLEDSAMYFCASRVTGVEQFFGPGTRLTVL.

This clonotype showed up many times. The chain uses TRBV15 and TRBJ1-1, with TRBD1 matching over 7 bases. The V and J ends lost 1 base and 11 bases, in that order; junction bases with no gene match: 10. The CDR3 is made up of 14 amino acids. Germline V CDR1 and CDR2: LNHNV, YYDKDF (reference sequence). CDR3 in amino acids: CATSRGGTDYQAFF. The CDR3 DNA reads TGTGCCACCAGCAGAGGAGGGACAGATTATCAGGCTTTCTTT. The variable domain in full, completed from reference TRBV15 and TRBJ1-1, reads DAMVIQNPRYQVTQFGKPVTLSCSQTLNHNVMYWYQQKSSQAPKLLFHYYDKDFNNEADTPDNFQSRRPNTSFCFLDIRSPGLGDTAMYLCATSRGGTDYQAFFGQGTRLTVV.

This clonotype was counted ten times or more. The chain couples TRBV27 to TRBJ1-1; D might be TRBD1 (5 bases). Trimming cost V 5 bases and J 0 bases, with 19 bases left between them. Germline V gene data show CDR1 as MNHEY and CDR2 as SMNVEV (reference sequence). The CDR3 loop spans 17 amino acids. The CDR3 DNA sequence: TGTGCCAGCAGTCTTACCCCCGCAGGGCCAATGAACACTGAAGCTTTCTTT. Protein: CASSLTPAGPMNTEAFF.

This clonotype was seen at least ten times. This chain joins TRBV6-5 and TRBJ2-7; 10 bases map to TRBD1. Trimming cost V 8 bases and J 4 bases; bases outside gene matches: 5. CDR3 length: 13 amino acids. Germline lookup yields CDR1 MNHEY and CDR2 SVGAGI. The CDR3 sequence: CASGRTGGYEQYF. CDR3 coding DNA: TGTGCCAGCGGCAGGACAGGGGGGTACGAGCAGTACTTC.

This clonotype was detected many times. The chain links TRBV3-1 to TRBJ2-3; TRBD2 matches at 8 bases. The germline gives CDR1 LGHDT, CDR2 YNNKEL (reference sequence). The CDR3 covers 14 residues. Trimming cost V 5 bases and J 4 bases; bases outside gene matches: 5. The CDR3 DNA reads as TGTGCCAGCAGCTTGCGGGGGGTAGCAGATACGCAGTATTTT. Translating gives CASSLRGVADTQYF.

There are many counts of this clonotype. This chain connects TRBV7-8 to TRBJ2-2; 8 nucleotides match TRBD2. V lost 4 bases and J lost 6; bases outside the gene matches: 7. The CDR3 totals 15 residues. Germline-derived CDR1 and CDR2 are SGHVS and FQNEAQ. The CDR3 region is CASSSRAGAAGELFF. The CDR3 nucleotides read TGTGCCAGCAGCTCCCGAGCGGGGGCCGCCGGGGAGCTGTTTTTT.